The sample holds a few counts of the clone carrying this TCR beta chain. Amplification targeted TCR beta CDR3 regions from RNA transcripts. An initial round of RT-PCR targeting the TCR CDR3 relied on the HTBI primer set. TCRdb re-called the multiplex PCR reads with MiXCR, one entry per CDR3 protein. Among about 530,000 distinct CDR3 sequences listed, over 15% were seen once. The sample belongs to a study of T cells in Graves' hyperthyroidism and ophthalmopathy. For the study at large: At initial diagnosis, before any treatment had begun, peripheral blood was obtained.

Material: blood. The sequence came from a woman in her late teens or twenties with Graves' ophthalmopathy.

The CDR3, as DNA: TGTGCCATCACAGGGGATCTGAACACTGAAGCTTTCTTT. Translated: CAITGDLNTEAFF. This chain joins TRBV10-3 and TRBJ1-1, with D possibly matching TRBD1 (6 bases). Germline-derived CDR1 and CDR2 are ENHRY and SYGVKD. The V end lost 7 bases, the J end lost 0 bases, and 9 bases lay between the germline ends. This CDR3 region has 13 residues.